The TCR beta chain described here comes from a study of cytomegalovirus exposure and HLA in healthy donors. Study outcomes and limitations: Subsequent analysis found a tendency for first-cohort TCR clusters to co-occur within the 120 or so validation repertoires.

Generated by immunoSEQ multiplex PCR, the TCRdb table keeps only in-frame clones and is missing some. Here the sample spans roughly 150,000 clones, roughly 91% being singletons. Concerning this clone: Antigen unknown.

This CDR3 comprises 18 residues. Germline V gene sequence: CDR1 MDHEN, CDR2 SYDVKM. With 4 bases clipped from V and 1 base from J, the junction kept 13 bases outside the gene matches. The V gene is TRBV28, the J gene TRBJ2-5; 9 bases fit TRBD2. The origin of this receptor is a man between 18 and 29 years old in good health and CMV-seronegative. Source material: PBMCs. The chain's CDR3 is CASSYTSVGGGAQETQYF. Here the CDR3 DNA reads TGTGCCAGCAGTTACACGTCTGTGGGCGGGGGGGCCCAAGAGACCCAGTACTTC.